This T cell receptor beta chain comes out of a study of cytomegalovirus exposure and HLA in healthy donors. Whole-study context: Some 87 million unique TCRs from HLA-typed donors were held in an early release of data. Study findings and constraints: Clonal expansion was found to be greater in HLA-associated TCR beta chains than in equally common others in a later analysis. In a later analysis, across HLA loci, associated TCR counts were highest for DRB1, lowest for HLA-C. As a later analysis revealed, most CMV-associated TCR beta chains appeared HLA-restricted.

The CDR3 consists of 15 residues. Germline-derived CDR1 and CDR2 are MDHEN and SYDVKM. V dropped 3 bases and J dropped 5 bases, with 14 bases sitting between them. The PCR had 60 Vbeta and 13 Jbeta primers. The data were produced by immunoSEQ multiplex PCR, yet TCRdb's version contains in-frame clones alone and is incomplete. The sample contains about 96,000 clones, roughly 74% of which appear only once. Worth noting for this clone: The antigen remains unidentified.

The sample taken for sequencing was PBMCs. The TCR comes from a female donor in good health and CMV-seropositive. This chain uses TRBV28 with TRBJ1-5; D is unclear. CDR3 DNA: TGTGCCAGCAGTTTCTCAGGTACGGTAGATCAGCCCCAGCATTTT. Translating it yields CASSFSGTVDQPQHF.